This T cell receptor (beta chain) came from a study of cytomegalovirus exposure and HLA in healthy donors. Broader study findings: A later analysis reportedly identified an Asian-associated ancestry cluster as carrying fewer N-insertions than the 666-donor mean.

This clone has more than one count but fewer than ten. Its antigen is undetermined. The CDR3 is made up of 18 amino acids. Germline V gives CDR1 SGHTA, CDR2 FQGTGA. The junction had 15 bases not matched to a gene; V was cut back by 5 bases and J by 6 bases. Use of 60 Vbeta and 13 Jbeta primers characterized the PCR. The repertoire was sequenced with immunoSEQ multiplex PCR; TCRdb's copy has only in-frame clones and lacks some. The data hold under 250,000 clones, with around 80% observed a single time. This TCR came from a woman aged 60-75 years in good health and CMV-seropositive. This chain connects TRBV7-3 to TRBJ2-2; 10 nucleotides align to TRBD1. Sequencing input: PBMCs. The CDR3 loop reads CASSPQGGTGTGAGELFF. As DNA, the CDR3 is TGTGCCAGCAGCCCCCAGGGGGGAACCGGGACAGGGGCCGGGGAGCTGTTTTTT.